The 21 T cell receptor beta chains below come from one sample, sequenced in a study of blood T cell repertoires in COVID-19. Libraries were prepared by immunoSEQ multiplex PCR; TCRdb keeps only in-frame clonotypes and omits some of them. The data hold approximately 50,000 clones, with 77% observed a single time. Input material: peripheral blood. The receptors originated from a man aged 70-80 years with active or convalescent COVID-19.

The chain has TRBV6-6 and TRBJ2-7; D is possibly TRBD1 (6 bases). V lost 2 bases and J 2 bases, leaving 10 bases between the germline ends. Germline loops: CDR1 MNHNY, CDR2 SVGAGI (reference sequence). CDR3 length equals 14 residues. CDR3 loop: CASSYGTSTYEQYF. DNA for the CDR3: TGTGCCAGCAGTTACGGGACAAGTACCTACGAGCAGTACTTC.

The chain recombines TRBV25-1 with TRBJ2-1; TRBD2 matches at 7 bases. V lost 2 bases to trimming and J lost 2 bases; unmatched junction nucleotides: 3. Germline loops: CDR1 MGHDK, CDR2 SYGVNS. The CDR3 is 15 amino acids. The CDR3 loop is CASSEGRVPYNEQFF. The DNA for the CDR3 is TGTGCCAGCAGTGAAGGGAGGGTCCCCTACAATGAGCAGTTCTTC.

The rearrangement uses TRBV7-2 and TRBJ2-1, with 8 bases that match TRBD2. The CDR3 runs 15 residues. Trimming cost V 4 bases and J 1 base; bases outside gene matches: 3. The germline V gene encodes CDR1 SGHTA and CDR2 FQGNSA. CDR3 nucleotides: TGTGCCAGCAGCTCCCGGGGGGGGTCCTACAATGAGCAGTTCTTC. Its protein is CASSSRGGSYNEQFF.

The chain is built from TRBV7-9 and TRBJ2-1, with 10 bases lining up with TRBD2. The J segment lost 3 bases and the V segment lost 1 base, leaving 0 bases of the junction unmatched. The germline V gene encodes CDR1 SEHNR and CDR2 FQNEAQ (reference sequence). This CDR3 is built from 15 residues. Here the CDR3 DNA reads TGTGCCAGCAGCTTAGGGACTAGCGGCTACAATGAGCAGTTCTTC. Amino acids: CASSLGTSGYNEQFF.

The gene calls are TRBV19 and TRBJ1-4; possible D gene TRBD1, 5 bases. The germline V gene encodes CDR1 LNHDA and CDR2 SQIVND (reference sequence). V was pared by 5 bases and J by 4 bases, with 11 bases between. The CDR3 sequence is 14 residues long. The CDR3 nucleotides read TGTGCCAGTAGTCACCGGGGGGGTAATGAAAAACTGTTTTTT. It encodes CASSHRGGNEKLFF.

This chain uses TRBV6-6 with TRBJ2-2, with TRBD2 matching over 7 bases. Trimming at V came to 7 bases and at J to 8 bases, leaving 10 bases not matched to a gene. From germline, CDR1 is MNHNY and CDR2 SVGAGI (reference sequence). This CDR3 spans 14 amino acids. CDR3 bases: TGTGCCAGCAAGAGGACTAGTCAGATAGGGGAGCTGTTTTTT. It is translated as CASKRTSQIGELFF.

In its sample, this clone was seen many times. The chain employs TRBV28 and TRBJ2-2; 12 bases map to TRBD2. The length of the CDR3 is 14 residues. The ends lost 7 bases at V and 6 bases at J; junction bases unmatched: 3. Germline V CDR1 and CDR2: MDHEN, SYDVKM. The CDR3 is CASTGLAGPGELFF. The CDR3 DNA follows: TGTGCCAGCACTGGACTAGCGGGGCCCGGGGAGCTGTTTTTT.

J is TRBJ2-3 and V is TRBV6-5; 7 bases align to TRBD1. Looked up from germline, CDR1 is MNHEY and CDR2 is SVGAGI. V shed 6 bases, J shed 4 bases, and the junction held 10 bases outside the gene matches. The CDR3 contains 15 residues. CDR3 amino acids: CASRGDRLNSDTQYF. CDR3 coding DNA: TGTGCCAGCAGGGGGGACAGATTAAATTCAGATACGCAGTATTTT.

The CDR3 here is CASRDFRSGANVLTF. The DNA for the CDR3 is TGTGCCAGCCGGGACTTTCGCTCTGGGGCCAACGTCCTGACTTTC. This rearrangement joins TRBV27 to TRBJ2-6, with a weak D call TRBD2 (6 bases). Trimming cost V 8 bases and J 0 bases, with 11 bases left between them. From germline, CDR1 is MNHEY and CDR2 SMNVEV (reference sequence). This CDR3 has 15 amino acids. Full variable domain (missing parts from reference TRBV27 and TRBJ2-6): EAQVTQNPRYLITVTGKKLTVTCSQNMNHEYMSWYRQDPGLGLRQIYYSMNVEVTDKGDVPEGYKVSRKEKRNFPLILESPSPNQTSLYFCASRDFRSGANVLTFGAGSRLTVL.

The chain couples TRBV7-2 to TRBJ2-4, with D possibly being TRBD2 (6 bases). The ends were cut back, 3 bases at V and 3 bases at J, with 12 bases in the middle. This CDR3 contains 15 residues. Germline CDR1 and CDR2: SGHTA and FQGNSA. The CDR3 DNA follows: TGTGCCAGCAGCTTCGGAGGGCCGGGCAAAAACATTCAGTACTTC. This gives the protein CASSFGGPGKNIQYF.

V usage is TRBV30 and J usage is TRBJ1-5; a weak D match, TRBD1 (5 bases). The V end was cut by 1 base, the J end by 5 bases, with 9 bases between. Germline CDR1 and CDR2: GTSNPN and SVGIG (reference sequence). This CDR3 has 13 amino acids. The DNA for the CDR3 is TGTGCCTGGAGTGCCGACAGCGATCAGCCCCAGCATTTT. Encoded protein: CAWSADSDQPQHF.

The rearrangement uses TRBV18 and TRBJ2-3; 10 nucleotides align to TRBD2. With 5 bases clipped from V and 4 bases from J, the junction kept 6 bases outside the gene matches. The CDR3 loop spans 15 amino acids. The germline CDR1 and CDR2 sequences are KGHSH and LQKENI. CDR3 coding DNA: TGTGCCAGCTCAACAGCGGGAGGGTTAGCAGATACGCAGTATTTT. Amino acids: CASSTAGGLADTQYF.

This clone has ten or more counts. This rearrangement joins TRBV5-1 to TRBJ2-3; a possible D gene is TRBD2 (5 bases). Trimming cost V 4 bases and J 2 bases, with 20 bases left between them. CDR1 SGHRS and CDR2 YFSETQ come from the germline V gene. The length of the CDR3 is 17 residues. CDR3 DNA sequence: TGCGCCAGCAGCACCGTACCCGGAGGCATGAACACAGATACGCAGTATTTT. Amino acids: CASSTVPGGMNTDTQYF.

This chain connects TRBV2 to TRBJ2-7; D possibly corresponds to TRBD2 (6 bases). Trimming shortened V by 7 bases and J by 7 bases, and 20 bases separated the two germline ends. This CDR3 spans 14 amino acids. Germline-derived CDR1 and CDR2 are SNHLY and FYNNEI. The CDR3 loop reads CASTLPPLGGEQYF. In DNA, the CDR3 is TGTGCCAGCACTTTACCACCTTTGGGGGGTGAGCAGTACTTC.

The chain joins TRBV5-4 to TRBJ2-2; 12 bases agree with TRBD2. This CDR3 is 19 amino acids long. Germline lookup yields CDR1 SGHNT and CDR2 YYREEE (reference sequence). With 0 bases clipped from V and 6 bases from J, the junction kept 12 bases outside the gene matches. Written as DNA, the CDR3 is TGTGCCAGCAGCTTGGTTGGGAGGACTAGCGGGGCGGCGGCCGGGGAGCTGTTTTTT. Its translation: CASSLVGRTSGAAAGELFF.

The J gene is TRBJ2-7, the V gene TRBV19; 10 nucleotides align to TRBD1. Germline trimming cut 0 bases from V and 5 bases from J; bases unmatched to any gene: 4. Germline CDR1 and CDR2: LNHDA and SQIVND (reference sequence). CDR3 length equals 15 residues. As DNA, the CDR3 is TGTGCCAGTAGTATAGAGGACGGGACAGGGGACGAGCAGTACTTC. It encodes CASSIEDGTGDEQYF. The variable domain in full, with the rest retrieved from reference TRBV19 and TRBJ2-7, is DGGITQSPKYLFRKEGQNVTLSCEQNLNHDAMYWYRQDPGQGLRLIYYSQIVNDFQKGDIAEGYSVSREKKESFPLTVTSAQKNPTAFYLCASSIEDGTGDEQYFGPGTRLTVT.

The chain uses TRBV6-2 or TRBV6-3 and TRBJ1-5, with 8 nucleotides matching TRBD1. The CDR3 has 14 residues. Losses at the gene ends were 2 bases for V and 6 bases for J; bases not matched to a gene: 3. CDR1 is MNHEY, CDR2 SVGEGT, per germline. The CDR3 DNA sequence: TGTGCCAGCAGTTACGGACAGGGCGGTCAGCCCCAGCATTTT. Its protein product is CASSYGQGGQPQHF.

V gene TRBV4-3 combines with J gene TRBJ2-7, with 9 positions matching TRBD1. Germline CDR1 LGHNA, CDR2 YSLEER. Trimming took 3 bases from V and 6 from J; bases not matched to a gene: 6. The CDR3 is 14 amino acids. The CDR3 DNA is TGCGCCAGCAGCCACGTCGGACAGGGGACCGAGCAGTACTTC. Translated, it gives CASSHVGQGTEQYF.

About this clone itself: This sample includes further DNA sequences coding for the same CDR3. The rearrangement links TRBV5-1 to TRBJ1-5; 8 bases are a match to TRBD1. The J segment lost 7 bases and the V segment lost 4 bases, leaving 7 bases of the junction unmatched. The CDR3 covers 14 residues. From germline, CDR1 is SGHRS and CDR2 YFSETQ. CDR3 coding DNA: TGCGCCAGCAGCCCCGGGACAGGAGAACAGCCCCAGCATTTT. Residues: CASSPGTGEQPQHF. The whole variable domain, filled in from reference TRBV5-1 and TRBJ1-5, reads KAGVTQTPRYLIKTRGQQVTLSCSPISGHRSVSWYQQTPGQGLQFLFEYFSETQRNKGNFPGRFSGRQFSNSRSEMNVSTLELGDSALYLCASSPGTGEQPQHFGDGTRLSIL.

The chain combines TRBV15 with TRBJ2-1; TRBD1 is a possible D gene (6 bases). The germline gives CDR1 LNHNV, CDR2 YYDKDF (reference sequence). The CDR3 runs 14 residues. V dropped 0 bases and J dropped 8 bases, with 11 bases sitting between them. CDR3 sequence reads: CATSRDQGGDEQFF. The CDR3 DNA is TGTGCCACCAGCAGAGATCAAGGGGGAGATGAGCAGTTCTTC.

V and J are TRBV3-1 (or the pseudogene TRBV3-2) and TRBJ2-3; D is uncertain. The CDR3 is made up of 13 amino acids. Trimming stripped 4 bases from V and 5 bases from J, with 10 bases between. Germline CDR1 LGHDT, CDR2 YNNKEL (reference sequence). DNA for the CDR3: TGTGCCAGCAGCCTCCTATCTATAGATACGCAGTATTTT. It is translated as CASSLLSIDTQYF.